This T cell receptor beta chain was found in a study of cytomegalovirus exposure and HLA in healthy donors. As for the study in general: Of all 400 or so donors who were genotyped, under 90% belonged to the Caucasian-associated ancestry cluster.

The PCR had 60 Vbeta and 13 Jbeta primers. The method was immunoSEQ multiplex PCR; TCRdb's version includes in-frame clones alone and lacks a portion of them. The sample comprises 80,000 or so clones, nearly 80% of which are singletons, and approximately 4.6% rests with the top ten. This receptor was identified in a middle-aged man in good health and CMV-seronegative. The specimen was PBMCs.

The CDR3 loop reads CATSRAGILYPNYGYTF. The CDR3 DNA is TGTGCCACCAGCAGGGCGGGAATTCTATACCCTAACTATGGCTACACCTTC. The rearrangement uses TRBV15 and TRBJ1-2; no clear D gene. This CDR3 spans 17 amino acids. Looked up from germline, CDR1 is LNHNV and CDR2 is YYDKDF (reference sequence). V gave up 3 bases and J gave up 0 bases, with 17 bases separating them.